This T cell receptor beta chain was identified in a study of molecular identifiers for immune sequencing clone quantification. This clonotype was found a few times. TCRdb re-called the PCR reads with MiXCR, one entry per CDR3 protein. In the table there are about 510,000 distinct CDR3 sequences, roughly 24% of which are singletons. V shed 0 bases, J shed 2 bases, and the junction held 12 bases outside the gene matches. The germline V gene has CDR1 LGHNA and CDR2 YSLEER. CDR3 length: 19 residues. Specimen: naive CD8+ T cells from blood, with Jurkat cell RNA spiked in. The sample's subset: FACS-sorted CD8+CD4-CCR7+CD45RA+ naive T cells. The sequence derives from a human donor in good health. Some libraries in this study had Jurkat cell RNA spiked in. The V call is TRBV4-3, the J call TRBJ2-3, with 9 bases fitting TRBD2. The CDR3 here is CASSQDWGLRGGPTDTQYF. CDR3 in DNA: TGCGCCAGCAGCCAAGATTGGGGGTTGCGGGGGGGGCCCACAGATACGCAGTATTTT.